These 19 T cell receptor beta chains share one sample of origin, sequenced in a study of T cells in women clearing cervical HPV infection (dated by TCRdb to 2016 to 2019). The library was produced with the immunoSEQ multiplex PCR assay. The table comes from immuneACCESS by way of TCRdb, which keeps in-frame sequences with V and J called. Part of the clones is missing from these tables; in studies checked, under half for an unresolved V gene and the rest for unknown reasons. The data table for this sample lists about 32,000 clones. Jointly, the top ten make up 3.5% to 5.5% of the sample. Sequencing was performed on blood buffy coat. These receptor sequences come from a woman aged 18 to 75 with a cervical HPV16 infection that either progressed to CIN3+ or cleared (not recorded which).

As concerns this clone: The read terminates 3 residues ahead of where the CDR3 ends, so the germline J gene completes it. This chain links TRBV6-1 with TRBJ1-4, with TRBD1 matching 8 bases. Germline CDR1 reads MNHNS; CDR2 reads SASEGT. The CDR3 is made up of 13 amino acids. The chain's CDR3 is CASSERTGLPLFF. Incomplete CDR3 DNA: TGTGCCAGCAGTGAACGGACAGGGCTACCA.

The CDR3: CSVNGQTYNEQFF. Incomplete CDR3 DNA: TGCAGCGTTAATGGACAAACTTACAATGAG. V is TRBV29-1 and J is TRBJ2-1, with a tentative D call TRBD1 (5 bases). With the read ending 3 residues before the CDR3 end, the germline J gene is used to fill in that end. Germline lookup yields CDR1 SQVTM and CDR2 ANQGSEA. V lost 5 bases, J lost 4 bases, and 12 bases lay in between. This CDR3 is 13 amino acids long.

The DNA read from the CDR3 is TGTGCCAGCAGTTACAGGGCAGGGGGCACTGAA. Its translation is CASSYRAGGTE. In full, the CDR3 reads CASSYRAGGTEAFF. The rearrangement links TRBV6-2 or TRBV6-3 to TRBJ1-1, with 7 bases lining up with TRBD1. The CDR3 is cut off 3 residues early in the read; its end comes from the germline J gene. This CDR3 contains 14 residues. Trimming cost V 2 bases and J 4 bases; bases outside gene matches: 4. Germline V gene sequence: CDR1 MNHEY, CDR2 SVGEGT.

A remark on this clone: The read is 3 residues too short to cover the CDR3 end, so that end is filled in from the germline J gene. The rearrangement links TRBV29-1 to TRBJ1-1; a possible D gene is TRBD1 (6 bases). There are 13 residues in the CDR3. Germline CDR1 reads SQVTM; CDR2 reads ANQGSEA. V lost 4 bases, J lost 1 base, and 10 bases lay in between. The sequenced CDR3 bases are TGCAGCGTTGCGGGACATTGGAACACTGAA. Its protein is CSVAGHWNTE. The full CDR3 is CSVAGHWNTEAFF.

In the case of this clone: The read gets to within 3 residues of the CDR3 end, and the germline J gene fills in the rest. The chain uses TRBV6-2 or TRBV6-3 and TRBJ1-1; D is ambiguous. Trimming stripped 0 bases from V and 3 bases from J, with 17 bases between. Germline loops: CDR1 MNHEY, CDR2 SVGEGT. This CDR3 has 17 amino acids. Incomplete CDR3 DNA: TGTGCCAGCAGTTACTCAGGACTGGGCGAGGAGGACACTGAA. It is translated as CASSYSGLGEEDTE. The CDR3 in full is CASSYSGLGEEDTEAFF.

For this clone: The read terminates 3 residues before the CDR3 end, so the remaining end is supplied by the germline J gene. V is TRBV19 and J is TRBJ1-5, with TRBD1 matching 7 bases. Germline lookup yields CDR1 LNHDA and CDR2 SQIVND (reference sequence). CDR3 size: 16 residues. The junction had 6 bases not matched to a gene; V was cut back by 2 bases and J by 2 bases. The CDR3 loop reads CASSIRGQGGNQPQHF. The DNA read from the CDR3 is TGTGCCAGTAGTATACGTGGGCAGGGGGGCAATCAGCCC.

Concerning this clone: The read comes to an end 3 residues before the CDR3 does, leaving the germline J gene to fill in the end. The chain is built from TRBV5-4 and TRBJ1-2; 8 bases align to TRBD1. The length of the CDR3 is 14 residues. V shed 2 bases, J shed 4 bases, and the junction held 4 bases outside the gene matches. The V gene's germline CDR1 is SGHNT and CDR2 YYREEE (reference sequence). CDR3 loop: CASSFGQGSYGYTF. The CDR3 DNA, read in part, is TGTGCCAGCAGCTTCGGACAGGGCTCCTATGGC.

About this clone: The read is 3 residues too short to cover the CDR3 end, so that end is filled in from the germline J gene. This chain uses TRBV7-9 with TRBJ1-1, with TRBD1 matching 10 bases. Germline V CDR1 and CDR2: SEHNR, FQNEAQ (reference sequence). The CDR3 is 15 residues long. The CDR3 sequence is CASSGSRDRGPEAFF. The DNA read from the CDR3 is TGTGCCAGCAGCGGCTCCCGGGACAGGGGTCCCGAA.

CDR3 sequence reads: CSARGVEGAIQETQYF. CDR3 DNA, as far as it was read: TGCAGTGCTAGGGGGGTGGAGGGGGCTATTCAAGAGACG. The rearrangement joins TRBV20-1 to TRBJ2-3; D is possibly TRBD1 (7 bases). The missing CDR3 end, 3 residues past where the read stops, is filled in from the germline J gene. The CDR3 length is 16 residues. The germline CDR1 and CDR2 sequences are DFQATT and SNEGSKA (reference sequence).

Concerning this clone itself: Read data end 3 residues before the CDR3 end; the end is taken from the germline J gene. The rearrangement links TRBV4-1 to TRBJ2-3; D may be TRBD1 (5 bases). Germline V lookup: CDR1 MGHRA, CDR2 YSYEKL. Trimming shortened V by 0 bases and J by 4 bases, and 14 bases separated the two germline ends. CDR3 length equals 16 residues. This chain's CDR3 is CASSQEGPGSPDTQYF. The covered CDR3 bases are TGCGCCAGCAGCCAAGAAGGGCCAGGGTCCCCAGATACG.

As for this clone: The read is 3 residues too short to cover the CDR3 end, so that end is filled in from the germline J gene. The gene calls are TRBV11-2 and TRBJ1-6, with 8 bases that match TRBD1. Trimming cost V 5 bases and J 9 bases; bases outside gene matches: 6. Germline CDR1 and CDR2: SGHAT and FQNNGV. CDR3 size: 14 residues. The CDR3 bases that were read are TGTGCCAGCAGCAGAACCGGACAGGGTTCACCC. Its translation: CASSRTGQGSP. The whole CDR3 reads CASSRTGQGSPLHF.

In the case of this clone: The sequence runs out 3 residues before the end of the CDR3; the remainder is reconstructed from the germline J gene. The chain has TRBV5-1 and TRBJ2-3; unclear D gene. The CDR3 contains 13 residues. CDR1 and CDR2 (germline): SGHRS, YFSETQ. The V end was cut by 2 bases, the J end by 8 bases, with 12 bases between. Incomplete CDR3 DNA: TGCGCCAGCAGCTTAGGGCCCGACGGTACG. Translated: CASSLGPDGT. The full-length CDR3 reads as CASSLGPDGTQYF. Using reference TRBV5-1 and TRBJ2-3 for the parts outside the CDR3, the full variable domain is KAGVTQTPRYLIKTRGQQVTLSCSPISGHRSVSWYQQTPGQGLQFLFEYFSETQRNKGNFPGRFSGRQFSNSRSEMNVSTLELGDSALYLCASSLGPDGTQYFGPGTRLTVL.

Points on this clone: The CDR3 extends 3 residues past the end of the read, so its final part is completed from the germline J gene. The V call is TRBV20-1, the J call TRBJ1-2; 9 bases agree with TRBD1. This CDR3 has 14 residues. CDR1 and CDR2 (germline): DFQATT, SNEGSKA (reference sequence). V gave up 5 bases and J gave up 5 bases; unmatched junction bases: 9. The chain's CDR3 is CSAVRSGQGYGYTF. The sequenced part of the CDR3 DNA is TGCAGTGCTGTCCGCAGCGGACAGGGGTATGGC.

Details on this clone: The read ends 3 residues before the CDR3 terminus; that terminus is restored from the germline J gene. The chain couples TRBV7-9 to TRBJ1-2; D is ambiguous. CDR3 length: 15 amino acids. The germline gives CDR1 SEHNR, CDR2 FQNEAQ (reference sequence). The sequenced CDR3 bases are TGTGCCAGCAGCTCTAGGACTAGCGGAGAACACGAC. Residues: CASSSRTSGEHD. The CDR3 as a whole reads CASSSRTSGEHDYTF.

The CDR3 is CAWSSNRGLGEKLFF. CDR3 DNA, as far as it was read: TGTGCCTGGAGCTCGAACAGGGGGCTAGGGGAAAAA. The chain couples TRBV30 to TRBJ1-4; 9 bases are shared with TRBD1. The read gets to within 3 residues of the CDR3 end, and the germline J gene fills in the rest. With V trimmed by 3 bases and J by 8 bases, 10 bases remained unmatched. Germline V lookup: CDR1 GTSNPN, CDR2 SVGIG (reference sequence). The CDR3 consists of 15 residues.

About this clone itself: The read ends 3 residues shy of where the CDR3 ends; the end is completed using the germline J gene. This rearrangement joins TRBV30 to TRBJ2-2; D gene uncertain. This CDR3 spans 13 amino acids. Germline loops: CDR1 GTSNPN, CDR2 SVGIG (reference sequence). CDR3 amino acids: CAWSEAVNSPLFF. CDR3 DNA, as far as it was read: TGTGCCTGGAGTGAGGCGGTGAATTCACCG. The variable domain in full, with the rest retrieved from reference TRBV30 and TRBJ2-2, is SQTIHQWPATLVQPVGSPLSLECTVEGTSNPNLYWYRQAAGRGLQLLFYSVGIGQISSEVPQNLSASRPQDRQFILSSKKLLLSDSGFYLCAWSEAVNSPLFFGEGSRLTVL.

Concerning this clone itself: The read finishes 3 residues shy of the CDR3 end, and the germline J gene is used to complete it. The chain uses TRBV30 and TRBJ1-1, with D possibly being TRBD1 (5 bases). V was shortened by 2 bases and J by 5 bases, with 12 bases between the two germline ends. Germline CDR1 GTSNPN, CDR2 SVGIG (reference sequence). There are 13 residues in the CDR3. The CDR3 DNA, read in part, is TGTGCCTGGAGTCGACAGTCCGCGACTGAA. Its protein product is CAWSRQSATE. The CDR3 as a whole reads CAWSRQSATEAFF.

A note on this clone: The missing CDR3 end, 3 residues past where the read stops, is filled in from the germline J gene. The chain carries TRBV19 and TRBJ2-3, with D tentatively TRBD2 (6 bases). V was trimmed by 10 bases and J by 7 bases, leaving 12 bases between them. The length of the CDR3 is 11 residues. Germline V gives CDR1 LNHDA, CDR2 SQIVND (reference sequence). The covered CDR3 bases are TGTGCCACCACCGGGGGATATACG. Protein sequence: CATTGGYT. The entire CDR3 sequence reads CATTGGYTQYF.

A word on this clone: The read halts 3 residues ahead of the CDR3 end, with the missing end drawn from the germline J gene. V gene TRBV19 combines with J gene TRBJ1-5; the match to TRBD1 covers 10 bases. In germline, CDR1 is LNHDA, CDR2 SQIVND (reference sequence). V lost 3 bases to trimming and J lost 4 bases; unmatched junction nucleotides: 3. The CDR3 is 15 amino acids. CDR3 sequence: CASSIRTGGNQPQHF. The CDR3 bases that were read are TGTGCCAGTAGTATTCGGACAGGGGGTAATCAGCCC.